This T cell receptor beta chain is from a study of breast tumors, draining lymph nodes, adjacent tissues. General observations from the study: Tumors had less TCR diversity than lymph nodes, more than nontumor tissue. Findings are consistent with lymph node origin and intratumoral expansion of most tumor T cells.

This clonotype was counted at least ten times. Antigen unknown. TCRdb ran MiXCR on the multiplex PCR reads and lists one entry per CDR3 protein. This sample yields around 300,000 distinct CDR3 sequences, of which under 35% are seen a single time; around 1.1% belongs to the top ten. The V gene's germline CDR1 is LNHDA and CDR2 SQIVND (reference sequence). Trimming took 2 bases from V and 4 from J, leaving 9 bases between them. The CDR3 is made up of 14 amino acids. Axillary draining lymph nodes of breast cancer patients supplied the node samples. The source material was axillary lymph node tissue. The V and J genes are TRBV19 and TRBJ2-1; D unclear. This sequence originates from a female donor with breast cancer. Some clones in this sample may be carry-over from other donors' samples. In DNA, the CDR3 is TGTGCCAGTAGTATAAGCGCTCCTTACAATGAGCAGTTCTTC. Protein product: CASSISAPYNEQFF.